In this sample, the clone carrying this T cell receptor (beta chain) turned up many times. The antigen is unknown. The lymph nodes were axillary draining lymph nodes from breast cancer patients. Trimming shortened V by 5 bases and J by 4 bases, and 11 bases separated the two germline ends. The CDR3 spans 14 residues. Germline CDR1 and CDR2: SGHTA and FQGNSA. This sample is part of a study of breast tumors, draining lymph nodes, adjacent tissues. Findings of the study overall: Tumor T cell lymph node origin was a supported hypothesis, not proven. Findings are consistent with lymph node origin and intratumoral expansion of most tumor T cells. Tumor repertoires ranked between lymph nodes and nontumor tissue in diversity, with V and J gene preferences.

TCRdb reanalysed the multiplex PCR reads using MiXCR and keeps one entry per CDR3 protein. The sample yields tens of thousands of distinct CDR3 sequences, roughly 29% seen once. V gene TRBV7-2 combines with J gene TRBJ2-2; D is possibly TRBD1 or TRBD2 (5 bases each). The sequence was collected from a female donor with breast cancer. Some clones in this sample may be carry-over from other donors' samples. Material: axillary lymph node tissue. CDR3 sequence reads: CASSQKGTTGELFF. The CDR3, as DNA: TGTGCCAGCAGCCAAAAGGGGACCACCGGGGAGCTGTTTTTT.